Presented here are 12 T cell receptor beta chains from one specimen sequenced in a study of T-cell memory formation after mild COVID-19. MiXCR was run by TCRdb on the 5' RACE reads, yielding one entry per CDR3 protein. The table records some 150,000 distinct CDR3 sequences, around 21% of them present only once. Sequenced: PBMCs or a T cell subset sorted from them (not recorded which). Receptor source: an adult woman who had mild COVID-19 (a few samples of this study predate the infection). Cell type and time point are not known.

In its sample, this clonotype was seen many times. The genes are TRBV5-1 and TRBJ2-7; TRBD1 aligns across 9 bases. The J segment lost 3 bases and the V segment lost 4 bases, leaving 11 bases of the junction unmatched. This CDR3 spans 16 amino acids. CDR1 and CDR2 (germline): SGHRS, YFSETQ. The DNA of the CDR3 is TGCGCCAGCAGCCTAACACCGGGACAGGGACACTACGAGCAGTACTTC. This gives the protein CASSLTPGQGHYEQYF.

The sample holds a few counts of this clonotype. The CDR3 sequence: CSARRQGALAEAFF. CDR3 nucleotide sequence: TGCAGTGCTAGAAGACAGGGGGCTTTGGCTGAAGCTTTCTTT. The V and J genes are TRBV20-1 and TRBJ1-1; TRBD1 matches 10 bases. CDR3 length: 14 residues. CDR1 DFQATT and CDR2 SNEGSKA come from the germline V gene (reference sequence). After removal of 2 bases from V and 6 bases from J, the junction contained 6 bases not matched to a gene.

The gene calls are TRBV28 and TRBJ2-7, with a possible D match to TRBD1 (6 bases). The CDR3 consists of 14 residues. Looked up from germline, CDR1 is MDHEN and CDR2 is SYDVKM. Trimming pared 7 bases from V and 4 bases from J, leaving 17 bases between. This CDR3 reads CASTRTGTPYEQYF. DNA for the CDR3: TGTGCCAGCACCCGTACAGGGACCCCTTACGAGCAGTACTTC.

The V gene is TRBV24-1, the J gene TRBJ2-2; D gene ambiguous. The V end was cut by 7 bases, the J end by 0 bases, with 8 bases between. The CDR3 consists of 14 residues. The germline V gene encodes CDR1 KGHDR and CDR2 SFDVKD. CDR3 nucleotides: TGTGCCACCAGGAACAACGCGAACACCGGGGAGCTGTTTTTT. It codes for CATRNNANTGELFF.

This clonotype was seen ten or more times. The V gene is TRBV29-1, the J gene TRBJ1-2, with a possible D match to TRBD1 (5 bases). The CDR3 totals 12 residues. Germline V gene data show CDR1 as SQVTM and CDR2 as ANQGSEA. The germline V and J ends were trimmed by 4 bases and 6 bases, with 12 bases remaining between them. The CDR3 region has the DNA TGCAGCGTTGGGCAGGGAGGACATGGCTACACCTTC. The encoded protein is CSVGQGGHGYTF. Full variable domain (remainder filled in from reference TRBV29-1 and TRBJ1-2): SAVISQKPSRDICQRGTSLTIQCQVDSQVTMMFWYRQQPGQSLTLIATANQGSEATYESGFVIDKFPISRPNLTFSTLTVSNMSPEDSSIYLCSVGQGGHGYTFGSGTRLTVV.

This clonotype has only a few counts. V usage is TRBV5-5 and J usage is TRBJ2-2; 7 bases align to TRBD1. This CDR3 spans 15 amino acids. Germline CDR1 and CDR2: SGHKS and YYEKEE (reference sequence). The V segment lost 1 base and the J segment 4 bases; nucleotides outside the gene matches: 4. The CDR3 loop is CASSLQGGFTGELFF. As DNA, the CDR3 is TGTGCCAGCAGCTTGCAAGGGGGCTTCACCGGGGAGCTGTTTTTT.

The chain carries TRBV27 and TRBJ2-3, with TRBD2 matching over 9 bases. The V gene end was trimmed by 2 bases and the J gene end by 5 bases; junction bases not matched to a gene: 2. The germline CDR1 and CDR2 sequences are MNHEY and SMNVEV (reference sequence). There are 14 residues in the CDR3. As DNA, the CDR3 is TGTGCCAGCAGTTTAGCGGGAGGGGTAGATACGCAGTATTTT. It translates to CASSLAGGVDTQYF.

This sequence joins TRBV28 and TRBJ2-7; 8 bases are a match to TRBD2. CDR3 size: 15 residues. J was trimmed by 2 bases and V by 5 bases; bases with no gene match: 8. In germline, CDR1 is MDHEN, CDR2 SYDVKM. Here the CDR3 reads CASSPGGTTPYEQYV. The CDR3 coding sequence is TGTGCCAGCAGTCCGGGGGGGACCACGCCCTACGAGCAGTACGTC.

The chain employs TRBV24-1 and TRBJ2-3; 9 nucleotides match TRBD2. V shed 4 bases, J shed 2 bases, and the junction held 9 bases outside the gene matches. Germline values: CDR1 KGHDR, CDR2 SFDVKD. The CDR3 covers 17 residues. CDR3 bases: TGTGCCACCAGTGACCCCGCGGCTAGCGGGGACACAGATACGCAGTATTTT. Protein: CATSDPAASGDTDTQYF.

The genes are TRBV3-1 and TRBJ2-1; D ambiguous. Trimming stripped 1 base from V and 6 bases from J, with 4 bases between. The CDR3 is 12 residues long. Germline lookup yields CDR1 LGHDT and CDR2 YNNKEL (reference sequence). CDR3 amino acids: CASSQGGNEQFF. CDR3 nucleotides: TGTGCCAGCAGCCAAGGCGGCAATGAGCAGTTCTTC.

The V gene is TRBV4-2, the J gene TRBJ2-3; TRBD2 aligns across 12 bases. The CDR3 has 15 residues. Germline CDR1 is LGHNA and CDR2 is YNFKEQ. Trimming cost V 0 bases and J 6 bases; bases outside gene matches: 1. The CDR3 spells CASSQDTSGRDTQYF. The DNA for the CDR3 is TGTGCCAGCAGCCAAGATACTAGCGGGAGGGATACGCAGTATTTT.

The chain couples TRBV4-1 to TRBJ2-1, with 7 nucleotides matching TRBD2. This CDR3 comprises 16 residues. The V segment lost 3 bases and the J segment 0 bases; nucleotides outside the gene matches: 5. The germline V gene encodes CDR1 MGHRA and CDR2 YSYEKL. The CDR3 region is CASSQPTSSSYNEQFF. The CDR3 region has the DNA TGCGCCAGCAGCCAGCCGACTAGCAGCTCCTACAATGAGCAGTTCTTC.